The entry below describes one TCR beta chain. The sample is drawn from a study of control samples from healthy donors and cancer patients. The data were produced by immunoSEQ multiplex PCR, yet TCRdb's version contains in-frame clones alone and is incomplete. The table lists more than 100,000 clones, roughly 90% of them singletons. The TCR sequence derives from a man in his 60s with lung cancer. Sequenced: PBMCs.

CDR3 in amino acids: CATSDPVPGQGRNEQFF. The CDR3 DNA reads as TGTGCCACCAGTGACCCAGTCCCGGGACAGGGGCGGAATGAGCAGTTCTTC. The V and J genes are TRBV24-1 and TRBJ2-1; TRBD1 agrees at 10 bases. With 4 bases clipped from V and 7 bases from J, the junction kept 12 bases outside the gene matches. The CDR3 is 17 amino acids. Germline-derived CDR1 and CDR2 are KGHDR and SFDVKD.